These T cell receptor beta chains were read from a single sample in a study of cytomegalovirus exposure and HLA in healthy donors. This table comes from immunoSEQ multiplex PCR, and its TCRdb copy is limited to in-frame clones, with some not included. Of about 110,000 clones in the sample, 65% to 80% were seen once. Sequencing was done on a sample of PBMCs. Source of these receptors: a male donor in good health and CMV-seronegative. The CDR3 runs from the conserved cysteine through the conserved F or W. A D gene is named only where the DNA matches it firmly. Clone size is given for some rows only: seen once, a few or many times, or a class if the clone is expanded.

CDR3 protein	CDR3 DNA	D gene	clone size	V gene	J gene
CASSLMGGDYGYTF	TGTGCCAGCAGCTTAATGGGGGGTGACTATGGCTACACCTTC	NA	NA	TRBV7-3	TRBJ1-2
CASSPPRSFTDTQYF	TGTGCCAGCAGTCCGCCGCGGAGTTTCACAGATACGCAGTATTTT	NA	NA	TRBV28	TRBJ2-3
CASTRGGQETQYF	TGCGCCAGCACCCGGGGAGGTCAAGAGACCCAGTACTTC	NA	few	TRBV5-1	TRBJ2-5
CASSLDRDTEAFF	TGTGCCAGCAGCTTAGACAGGGACACTGAAGCTTTCTTT	TRBD1	NA	TRBV7-3	TRBJ1-1
CASSLYERQFYGYTF	TGTGCCAGCAGCTTATATGAGAGACAGTTCTATGGCTACACCTTC	NA	NA	TRBV7-2	TRBJ1-2
CASKGLAGASEQFF	TGTGCCAGCAAGGGGCTAGCGGGAGCCAGTGAGCAGTTCTTC	TRBD2	NA	TRBV6-1	TRBJ2-1
CASSLGAPSTDTQYF	TGTGCCAGCAGCTTAGGGGCTCCTAGCACAGATACGCAGTATTTT	NA	NA	TRBV11-1	TRBJ2-3
CASRLGDYYEQYF	TGTGCCAGCAGGCTAGGGGACTACTACGAGCAGTACTTC	TRBD2	NA	TRBV27	TRBJ2-7
CASKRAGDNYGYTF	TGTGCCAGCAAAAGGGCAGGGGATAACTATGGCTACACCTTC	NA	NA	TRBV27	TRBJ1-2
CASSRGPPAGANVLTF	TGCGCCAGCAGCCGCGGTCCGCCGGCCGGGGCCAACGTCCTGACTTTC	NA	medium-sized	TRBV4-1	TRBJ2-6
CAISEITGLETQYF	TGTGCCATCAGTGAGATCACGGGTTTGGAGACCCAGTACTTC	NA	NA	TRBV10-3	TRBJ2-5
CASSFGLAGIHNEQFF	TGTGCCAGCAGCTTCGGACTAGCGGGAATCCACAATGAGCAGTTCTTC	TRBD2	NA	TRBV5-6	TRBJ2-1
CASSLGAGATYEQYF	TGTGCCAGCAGCTTAGGGGCAGGGGCTACCTACGAGCAGTACTTC	NA	NA	TRBV11-2	TRBJ2-7
CASSPPKRPTYNEQFF	TGTGCCAGCTCACCACCCAAGCGGCCCACCTACAATGAGCAGTTCTTC	NA	NA	TRBV18	TRBJ2-1
CASSPAGSSYGYTF	TGTGCCAGCAGTCCGGCAGGGTCGAGCTATGGCTACACCTTC	NA	NA	TRBV28	TRBJ1-2
CASSPSREGSSYEQYF	TGTGCCAGCAGTCCCTCTCGGGAGGGTTCCTCCTACGAGCAGTACTTC	TRBD2	NA	TRBV6-4	TRBJ2-7
CASSFRETQYF	TGTGCCAGCAGTTTCCGGGAGACCCAGTACTTC	NA	NA	TRBV27	TRBJ2-5
CASARQGRTGELFF	TGTGCCAGCGCTAGACAGGGGAGGACCGGGGAGCTGTTTTTT	TRBD1	NA	TRBV19	TRBJ2-2
CASSLGPGLAGYEQYF	TGTGCCAGCAGCTTAGGCCCGGGACTAGCCGGCTACGAGCAGTACTTC	TRBD2	once	TRBV7-3	TRBJ2-7
CASTINRLSQKGQGTREQYF	TGTGCCAGCACTATCAACAGGTTAAGCCAGAAGGGACAGGGGACTCGCGAGCAGTACTTC	TRBD1	NA	TRBV2	TRBJ2-7
CASRGGAGNTEAFF	TGCGCCAGCAGGGGTGGGGCAGGGAACACTGAAGCTTTCTTT	NA	once	TRBV5-1	TRBJ1-1
CASSPLGQGVYQPQHF	TGTGCCAGCAGCCCCTTGGGACAGGGGGTCTATCAGCCCCAGCATTTT	TRBD1	NA	TRBV7-8	TRBJ1-5
CASSFTGTPFYYEQYF	TGTGCCAGCAGTTTTACGGGAACCCCGTTCTACTACGAGCAGTACTTC	NA	NA	TRBV27	TRBJ2-7
CASRLAGATDEQFF	TGTGCCAGCAGACTAGCGGGAGCTACGGACGAGCAGTTCTTC	TRBD2	NA	TRBV6-1	TRBJ2-1
CASSPASLTSTDTQYF	TGTGCCAGCTCACCAGCTAGCTTGACGTCCACAGATACGCAGTATTTT	NA	NA	TRBV18	TRBJ2-3
CASSPGGSGTGELFF	TGTGCCAGCAGCCCAGGGGGCTCGGGGACCGGGGAGCTGTTTTTT	TRBD1	NA	TRBV4-2	TRBJ2-2
CASSPTTGTGFNQPQHF	TGTGCCAGCAGCCCTACTACCGGGACAGGGTTCAATCAGCCCCAGCATTTT	TRBD1	NA	TRBV28	TRBJ1-5
CASSPRDRGEAGTQYF	TGTGCCAGCAGCCCCAGGGACAGGGGGGAAGCAGGGACCCAGTACTTC	NA	NA	TRBV21-1	TRBJ2-5
CASSLDRRGYTF	TGCGCCAGCAGCCTCGACAGGCGGGGCTACACCTTC	NA	NA	TRBV4-3	TRBJ1-2
CASSRDSNQPQHF	TGTGCCAGCAGCCGGGATAGCAATCAGCCCCAGCATTTT	NA	NA	TRBV2	TRBJ1-5
CASSGQFRAYGAFF	TGTGCCAGCAGTGGACAGTTTCGGGCTTATGGAGCTTTCTTT	NA	few	TRBV6-1	TRBJ1-1
CASSTGTGYGNTIYF	TGTGCCAGCAGTACCGGGACAGGGTATGGAAACACCATATATTTT	TRBD1	NA	TRBV2	TRBJ1-3
CASSQGAGGHYTDTQYF	TGCGCCAGCAGCCAAGGAGCGGGAGGCCATTACACAGATACGCAGTATTTT	TRBD2	NA	TRBV5-1	TRBJ2-3
CASSLEAGGNTIYF	TGTGCCAGCAGCTTAGAAGCAGGTGGAAACACCATATATTTT	NA	NA	TRBV11-2	TRBJ1-3
CASIPLWSPVGEQYF	TGTGCCAGCATCCCGTTGTGGAGTCCGGTCGGCGAGCAGTACTTC	NA	NA	TRBV21-1	TRBJ2-7
CASSANGLATTGELFF	TGTGCCAGCAGTGCGAACGGACTAGCGACTACCGGGGAGCTGTTTTTT	TRBD2	NA	TRBV6-1	TRBJ2-2
CASSHRQGYTGELFF	TGCGCCAGCAGCCACAGGCAGGGGTACACCGGGGAGCTGTTTTTT	NA	NA	TRBV4-1	TRBJ2-2
CASSEGVAGAADTQYF	TGTGCCAGCAGTGAAGGGGTAGCGGGAGCAGCAGATACGCAGTATTTT	TRBD2	once	TRBV6-1	TRBJ2-3
CASSSSDSNIQYF	TGTGCCAGCAGTTCGTCTGACAGCAACATTCAGTACTTC	NA	NA	TRBV6-5	TRBJ2-4
CASSVQGPGGDTQYF	TGCGCCAGCAGCGTACAGGGGCCAGGGGGAGATACGCAGTATTTT	TRBD1	NA	TRBV5-1	TRBJ2-3
CARSLIPGLAGGPNEQFF	TGTGCCAGAAGCTTGATCCCGGGCCTAGCGGGAGGGCCCAATGAGCAGTTCTTC	TRBD2	NA	TRBV5-3	TRBJ2-1
CASSILRQSTDTQYF	TGTGCCAGTAGCATTCTCCGACAGAGCACAGATACGCAGTATTTT	NA	once	TRBV19	TRBJ2-3
CASSIRGQNTEAFF	TGTGCCAGTAGTATTAGGGGGCAGAACACTGAAGCTTTCTTT	TRBD1	NA	TRBV19	TRBJ1-1
CASSPTWTGNEQFF	TGTGCCAGCAGCCCAACTTGGACAGGGAATGAGCAGTTCTTC	TRBD1	once	TRBV11-1	TRBJ2-1